In this sample, the clone carrying this TCR beta chain turned up many times. The antigen remains unidentified. The sample is drawn from a study of response to subunit inactivated influenza vaccine. V gave up 3 bases and J gave up 8 bases, with 5 bases separating them. The CDR3 is 11 residues long. Findings and caveats of the study: Only a handful of new T cells, the authors suggested, are recruited with each seasonal influenza vaccination.

TCRdb redid the calling of the RT-PCR reads with MiXCR, one entry per CDR3 protein. The sample yields about 700,000 distinct CDR3 sequences, approximately 15% seen once. This clonotype was sampled from a man in his forties or fifties who received an inactivated influenza vaccine. The specimen comprised PBMCs from blood, sampled 14 days before vaccination. The J gene is TRBJ2-1, the V gene TRBV12-3 or TRBV12-4, with D uncertain. DNA of the CDR3: TGTGCCAGCAGTTTTGGGGATGAGCAGTTCTTC. Amino acid sequence: CASSFGDEQFF.